This T cell receptor beta chain originates from a study of blood T cell repertoires in COVID-19. The wider study: The cDNA or gDNA used as material had been derived from T cells, B-cell-depleted T cells, or PBMCs.

TCRdb's table, derived via immunoSEQ multiplex PCR, lists solely in-frame clones and lacks some. Altogether under 200,000 clones are present, more than 75% being singletons, with the ten largest covering more than 0.85%. Germline CDR1 SGHTA, CDR2 FQGNSA. V shed 1 base and J shed 4 bases, with 13 bases lying between them. The CDR3 loop spans 15 amino acids. This sequence originates from a man aged 35-49 years with acute or convalescent COVID-19. The sequenced material came from peripheral blood. J is TRBJ1-2 and V is TRBV7-2; D call uncertain. CDR3 sequence reads: CASSLDPGLTYGYTF. As DNA, the CDR3 is TGTGCCAGCAGCTTAGATCCAGGATTAACCTATGGCTACACCTTC.